Listed below are T cell receptor beta chains from one sample, sequenced in a study of T cell repertoires in cytomegalovirus infection. MiXCR, applied by TCRdb to the reads, yields one record per CDR3 protein. The sample holds approximately 750,000 distinct CDR3 sequences; roughly a third are singletons and the top ten take around 3%. What was sequenced was PBMCs. These receptors originate from a human donor in good health (CMV status not recorded). Some clones in this sample may be carry-over from other donors' samples. Each CDR3 is given with its conserved first and last residue. The D gene is left open where the match is weak. Not all rows give a size; the values are once, few, many and, for expanded clones, a class.

V gene: TRBV2
clone size: NA
D gene: NA
J gene: TRBJ1-5
CDR3 DNA: TGTGCCAGCAGGCCCGACAGTGATCAGCCCCAGCATTTT
CDR3 protein: CASRPDSDQPQHF

V gene: TRBV15
clone size: few
D gene: TRBD1
J gene: TRBJ2-6
CDR3 DNA: TGTGCCACCAGCAGTGGACAGGGTCTCTCTGGGGCCAACGTCCTGACTTTC
CDR3 protein: CATSSGQGLSGANVLTF

V gene: TRBV12-3/TRBV12-4
clone size: NA
D gene: NA
J gene: TRBJ1-3
CDR3 DNA: TGTGCCAGCAGTTTTGGGAGCCTGGGAAACACCATATATTTT
CDR3 protein: CASSFGSLGNTIYF

V gene: TRBV6-1
clone size: few
D gene: NA
J gene: TRBJ2-1
CDR3 DNA: TGTGCCAGCATCGCGAGGGCCAGTACTGGGGAGCAGTTCTTC
CDR3 protein: CASIARASTGEQFF

V gene: TRBV29-1
clone size: NA
D gene: NA
J gene: TRBJ2-1
CDR3 DNA: TGCAGCGTTGAAAGAGTTTTCAATGAGCAGTTCTTC
CDR3 protein: CSVERVFNEQFF

V gene: TRBV5-6
clone size: NA
D gene: NA
J gene: TRBJ2-5
CDR3 DNA: TGTGCCAGCAGTCCCCTGGAGATCCCAGAGACCCAGTCCTTC
CDR3 protein: CASSPLEIPETQSF

V gene: TRBV6-1
clone size: few
D gene: NA
J gene: TRBJ2-3
CDR3 DNA: TGTGCCAGCAGGGGGACAACTCGGGGGGCCCTAGATACGCAGTATTTT
CDR3 protein: CASRGTTRGALDTQYF

V gene: TRBV7-8
clone size: NA
D gene: NA
J gene: TRBJ1-2
CDR3 DNA: TGTTCCATCAGCTTGGGAGGGACCATCTATGTCTACACCTTC
CDR3 protein: CSISLGGTIYVYTF

V gene: TRBV4-1
clone size: few
D gene: NA
J gene: TRBJ2-7
CDR3 DNA: TGCGCCAGCAGCCAAGAGGGGTACAGTTATGAGCAGTACTTC
CDR3 protein: CASSQEGYSYEQYF

V gene: TRBV7-2
clone size: many
D gene: NA
J gene: TRBJ1-2
CDR3 DNA: TGTGCCAGCAGCCCGAGTCCTCTCGATGGCTACACCTTC
CDR3 protein: CASSPSPLDGYTF

V gene: TRBV6-1
clone size: many
D gene: TRBD2
J gene: TRBJ2-5
CDR3 DNA: TGTGCCAGCAGTGAGGGGGGGGAGACCCAGTACTTC
CDR3 protein: CASSEGGETQYF

V gene: TRBV7-8
clone size: few
D gene: NA
J gene: TRBJ1-5
CDR3 DNA: TGTGCCAGCAGCTCGAAAAATATCAGGGGAGATCAGCCCCAGCATTTT
CDR3 protein: CASSSKNIRGDQPQHF

V gene: TRBV7-9
clone size: NA
D gene: TRBD2
J gene: TRBJ2-1
CDR3 DNA: TGTGCCAGCAGCTTAGAAGGGGCTAGCGGGAGTAGAAATGAGCAGTTCTTC
CDR3 protein: CASSLEGASGSRNEQFF

V gene: TRBV2
clone size: NA
D gene: TRBD2
J gene: TRBJ2-1
CDR3 DNA: TGTGCCACCGGGACTAGCGGGGGGCCCCACTACAATGAGCAGTTCTTC
CDR3 protein: CATGTSGGPHYNEQFF

V gene: TRBV7-2
clone size: few
D gene: NA
J gene: TRBJ1-1
CDR3 DNA: TGTGCCAGCAGCTTAGGTCCGGCGTCGAACACTGAAGCTTTCTTT
CDR3 protein: CASSLGPASNTEAFF

V gene: TRBV6-5
clone size: few
D gene: NA
J gene: TRBJ2-1
CDR3 DNA: TGTGCCAGCAGTTACTCGGATAACAATGAGCAGTTCTTC
CDR3 protein: CASSYSDNNEQFF

V gene: TRBV13
clone size: few
D gene: NA
J gene: TRBJ2-7
CDR3 DNA: TGTGCCAGCAGCTTAGGCAAAGGAGGGGTTAACGAGCAGTACTTC
CDR3 protein: CASSLGKGGVNEQYF

V gene: TRBV19
clone size: NA
D gene: TRBD1
J gene: TRBJ2-4
CDR3 DNA: TGTGCCATTAGTATCAAGGGGGCCTTGAACATTCAGTACTTC
CDR3 protein: CAISIKGALNIQYF

V gene: TRBV5-6
clone size: few
D gene: NA
J gene: TRBJ2-1
CDR3 DNA: TGTGCCAGCAGCTTGGTAGGCACCGGACAGCGCTTGAATGAGCAGTTCTTC
CDR3 protein: CASSLVGTGQRLNEQFF

V gene: TRBV6-1
clone size: NA
D gene: TRBD1
J gene: TRBJ1-2
CDR3 DNA: TGTGCCAGCAGTGAAATGGGGACAGTTAACTATGGCTACACCTTC
CDR3 protein: CASSEMGTVNYGYTF

V gene: TRBV6-5
clone size: few
D gene: NA
J gene: TRBJ1-2
CDR3 DNA: TGTGCCAGCAGTTACTCGAAGAATCTCTATGGCTACACCTTC
CDR3 protein: CASSYSKNLYGYTF

V gene: TRBV28
clone size: NA
D gene: TRBD2
J gene: TRBJ2-5
CDR3 DNA: TGTGCCAGCAGTTCCAGTTTCGGGCGGGAGGGGGAGACCCAGTACTTC
CDR3 protein: CASSSSFGREGETQYF

V gene: TRBV29-1
clone size: few
D gene: NA
J gene: TRBJ1-1
CDR3 DNA: TGCAGCGCGGTATGGGGCCAGGGTTTCACTGAAGCTTTCTTT
CDR3 protein: CSAVWGQGFTEAFF

V gene: TRBV7-8
clone size: NA
D gene: TRBD2
J gene: TRBJ2-3
CDR3 DNA: TGTGCCAGCAGCTGGCCAAAGACTAGCGGCACAGATACGCAGTATTTT
CDR3 protein: CASSWPKTSGTDTQYF

V gene: TRBV6-4
clone size: NA
D gene: NA
J gene: TRBJ2-7
CDR3 DNA: TGTGCCAGCAGTGAAGAGCGAGACGAGCAGTACTTC
CDR3 protein: CASSEERDEQYF

V gene: TRBV28
clone size: NA
D gene: TRBD2
J gene: TRBJ2-3
CDR3 DNA: TGTGCCAGCAACCTAAATCCCTTACTAGCGGGAGTCACAGATACGCAGTATTTT
CDR3 protein: CASNLNPLLAGVTDTQYF

V gene: TRBV20-1
clone size: NA
D gene: NA
J gene: TRBJ2-2
CDR3 DNA: TGCAGTGCTAGTGCCATGGGGGTTTACGGGGAGCTGTTTTTT
CDR3 protein: CSASAMGVYGELFF

V gene: TRBV7-2
clone size: NA
D gene: TRBD2
J gene: TRBJ2-2
CDR3 DNA: TGTGCCAGCAGCTCCCCTAGCGGGGGGGCCGACACCGGGGAGCTGTTTTTT
CDR3 protein: CASSSPSGGADTGELFF

V gene: TRBV20-1
clone size: NA
D gene: NA
J gene: TRBJ1-5
CDR3 DNA: TGCAGTGCTAGAGAGGCCAGGGCCCTTTATCAGCCCCAGCATTTT
CDR3 protein: CSAREARALYQPQHF

V gene: TRBV14
clone size: NA
D gene: NA
J gene: TRBJ1-2
CDR3 DNA: TGTGCCAGCAGTTTAGGTCGCGACAGCGTCGGCTATGGCTACACCTTC
CDR3 protein: CASSLGRDSVGYGYTF

V gene: TRBV5-1
clone size: few
D gene: NA
J gene: TRBJ1-2
CDR3 DNA: TGCGCCAGCAGCTTGGACAGGGAATTCTATGGCTACACCTTC
CDR3 protein: CASSLDREFYGYTF

V gene: TRBV27
clone size: NA
D gene: NA
J gene: TRBJ2-2
CDR3 DNA: TGTGCCAGCAGTTTAGGACAGTGGAACACCGGGGAGCTGTTTTTT
CDR3 protein: CASSLGQWNTGELFF

V gene: TRBV12-3/TRBV12-4
clone size: NA
D gene: NA
J gene: TRBJ2-7
CDR3 DNA: TGTGCCAGCAGCACCTTCGGAGTTGGGGCCTACGAGCAGTACTTC
CDR3 protein: CASSTFGVGAYEQYF

V gene: TRBV15
clone size: NA
D gene: TRBD2
J gene: TRBJ2-3
CDR3 DNA: TGTGCCACCAGCAGACGCCCGGGGGGGATAAGCACAGATACGCAGTATTTT
CDR3 protein: CATSRRPGGISTDTQYF

V gene: TRBV12-3/TRBV12-4
clone size: NA
D gene: TRBD1
J gene: TRBJ1-5
CDR3 DNA: TGTGCCAGCAGTCATACAACTCAGGGGGTTCAGCCCCAGCATTTT
CDR3 protein: CASSHTTQGVQPQHF

V gene: TRBV7-8
clone size: NA
D gene: NA
J gene: TRBJ1-6
CDR3 DNA: TGTGCCAGCAGGCTATACCTCGATTCACCCCTCCACTTT
CDR3 protein: CASRLYLDSPLHF

V gene: TRBV6-5
clone size: NA
D gene: TRBD1
J gene: TRBJ1-1
CDR3 DNA: TGTGCCAGCAGTCGACAGGGACCGAGCGGAGCTTTCTTT
CDR3 protein: CASSRQGPSGAFF

V gene: TRBV20-1
clone size: NA
D gene: NA
J gene: TRBJ2-1
CDR3 DNA: TGCAGTGCTACCATTTTAGCGTTAAGCTCCTACAATGAGCAGTTCTTC
CDR3 protein: CSATILALSSYNEQFF

V gene: TRBV28
clone size: NA
D gene: NA
J gene: TRBJ2-2
CDR3 DNA: TGTGCCAGCAGCCCGGACAGTTACCTTAACACCGGGGAGCTGTTTTTT
CDR3 protein: CASSPDSYLNTGELFF

V gene: TRBV6-5
clone size: NA
D gene: NA
J gene: TRBJ1-2
CDR3 DNA: TGTGCCAGCAAACCTCTGGGAGAAAACTATGGCTACACCTTC
CDR3 protein: CASKPLGENYGYTF

V gene: TRBV3-1
clone size: NA
D gene: NA
J gene: TRBJ1-1
CDR3 DNA: TGTGCCAGCAGCCAAGTCACCGCAATAGGAGCTTTCTTT
CDR3 protein: CASSQVTAIGAFF

V gene: TRBV29-1
clone size: NA
D gene: TRBD2
J gene: TRBJ2-7
CDR3 DNA: TGCAGCGCAGACGGGTTTAGCGGGGCGAGAAGCTCCTACGAGCAGTACTTC
CDR3 protein: CSADGFSGARSSYEQYF

V gene: TRBV6-2/TRBV6-3
clone size: NA
D gene: NA
J gene: TRBJ2-1
CDR3 DNA: TGTGCCAGCAGTCACTCCCGGGGCAGCAATGAGCAGTTCTTC
CDR3 protein: CASSHSRGSNEQFF

V gene: TRBV12-3/TRBV12-4
clone size: once
D gene: NA
J gene: TRBJ2-5
CDR3 DNA: TGTGCCTGCAGTTTAGAAGTGGGAGGCCTCCAAGAGACCCAGTACTTC
CDR3 protein: CACSLEVGGLQETQYF

V gene: TRBV10-3
clone size: NA
D gene: TRBD1
J gene: TRBJ1-1
CDR3 DNA: TGTGCCATCAGTGTAGACAGGGGCGATTTGAACACTGAAGCTTTCTTT
CDR3 protein: CAISVDRGDLNTEAFF

V gene: TRBV20-1
clone size: NA
D gene: NA
J gene: TRBJ2-7
CDR3 DNA: TGCAGTGCTAGAGGTAGTAGGGGGGAGGGGTACGAGCAGTACTTC
CDR3 protein: CSARGSRGEGYEQYF

V gene: TRBV24-1
clone size: NA
D gene: NA
J gene: TRBJ1-5
CDR3 DNA: TGTGCCACCAGTGACGGTAGGGCAAGGCCCCAGCATTTT
CDR3 protein: CATSDGRARPQHF